This T cell receptor beta chain was observed in a study of PD-1 blockade in classical Hodgkin lymphoma. The study's findings and limits: Unlike CD8+ TCR diversity, which did not rise significantly by C4D1, CD4+ TCR diversity did.

This clone appeared once. Its antigen is unknown. Using immunoSEQ multiplex PCR, the repertoire was profiled, and TCRdb retains in-frame clones only, with some absent. The sample carries tens of thousands of clones, 89% recorded once. Each and every patient relapsed after autologous stem cell transplantation, and patients got differing brentuximab vedotin exposure. There are 14 residues in the CDR3. Germline loops: CDR1 MDHEN, CDR2 SYDVKM. The J segment lost 8 bases and the V segment lost 7 bases, leaving 12 bases of the junction unmatched. Sequenced here: peripheral blood mononuclear cells (PBMCs), sampled before the second cycle of nivolumab. This sequence was found in a human donor with classical Hodgkin lymphoma. V is TRBV28 and J is TRBJ2-5; 8 bases align to TRBD2. The CDR3 bases are TGTGCCAGCACCCGGGAGGGACTAGGAGGAACCCAGTACTTC. It specifies CASTREGLGGTQYF.